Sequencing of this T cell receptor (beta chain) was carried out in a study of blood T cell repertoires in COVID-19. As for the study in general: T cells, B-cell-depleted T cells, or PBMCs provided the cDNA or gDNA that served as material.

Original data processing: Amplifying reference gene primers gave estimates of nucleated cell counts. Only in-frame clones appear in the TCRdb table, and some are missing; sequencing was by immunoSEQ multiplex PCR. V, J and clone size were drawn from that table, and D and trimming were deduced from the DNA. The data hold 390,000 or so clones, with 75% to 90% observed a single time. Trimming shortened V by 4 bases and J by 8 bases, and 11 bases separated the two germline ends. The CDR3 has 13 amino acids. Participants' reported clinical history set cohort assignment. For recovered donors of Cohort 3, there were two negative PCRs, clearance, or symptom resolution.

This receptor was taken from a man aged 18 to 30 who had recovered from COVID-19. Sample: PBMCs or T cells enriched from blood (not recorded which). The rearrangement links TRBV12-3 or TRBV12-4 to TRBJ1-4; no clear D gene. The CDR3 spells CASSSAMGEKLFF. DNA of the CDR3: TGTGCCAGCAGTTCTGCGATGGGCGAAAAACTGTTTTTT.